This T cell receptor (beta chain) was captured in a study of vaccination effects on CD4 cells after COVID-19. V trimming: 7 bases; J trimming: 2 bases; junction bases outside the gene matches: 4. The CDR3 contains 14 residues. CDR1 and CDR2 (germline): SGHTA, FQGNSA. Sequencing used immunoSEQ multiplex PCR; TCRdb keeps in-frame clones, though not all of them. The sample records tens of thousands of clones, around 70% being singletons. This clone was counted a few times. Its antigen is currently unknown. Whole-study findings and limits: The authors studied few convalescent patients and collected no early post-infection timepoints.

Antigen-specific CD4+ T cell clonotypes were called by their expansion after viral peptide-pool culture in ViraFEST. CD4+ T cells were isolated after around 10 days of culture. Two doses of either BNT162b2 or mRNA-1273 were given to each participant. It was with around 10 IU/ml IL-2 and about 10 ug/ml peptides that around 1.8 million PBMC per well were cultured. Both day 3 and day 7 saw half the medium replaced with IL-2 medium. The chain carries TRBV7-2 and TRBJ1-2, with TRBD1 matching over 10 bases. The starting material was CD4+ T cells from PBMCs cultured with HCoV-229E spike peptides, obtained after COVID-19 vaccination. The receptor's source is a human donor who received a COVID-19 vaccine. CDR3 protein: CASIRDRGNYGYTF. In DNA, the CDR3 is TGTGCCAGCATTCGGGACAGGGGAAACTATGGCTACACCTTC.